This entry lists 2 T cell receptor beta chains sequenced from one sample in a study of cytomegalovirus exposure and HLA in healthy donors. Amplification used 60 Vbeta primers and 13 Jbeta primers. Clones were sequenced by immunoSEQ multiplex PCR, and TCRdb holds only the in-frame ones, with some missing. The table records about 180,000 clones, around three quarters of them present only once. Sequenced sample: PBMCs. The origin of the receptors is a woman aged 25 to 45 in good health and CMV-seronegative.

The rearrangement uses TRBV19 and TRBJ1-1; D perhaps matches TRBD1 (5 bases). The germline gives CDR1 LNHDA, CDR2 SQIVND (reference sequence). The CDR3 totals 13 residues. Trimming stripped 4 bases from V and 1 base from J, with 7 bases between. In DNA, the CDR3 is TGTGCCAGTAGTACTCAGGGGAACACTGAAGCTTTCTTT. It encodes CASSTQGNTEAFF. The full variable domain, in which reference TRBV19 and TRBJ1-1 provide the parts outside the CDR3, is DGGITQSPKYLFRKEGQNVTLSCEQNLNHDAMYWYRQDPGQGLRLIYYSQIVNDFQKGDIAEGYSVSREKKESFPLTVTSAQKNPTAFYLCASSTQGNTEAFFGQGTRLTVV.

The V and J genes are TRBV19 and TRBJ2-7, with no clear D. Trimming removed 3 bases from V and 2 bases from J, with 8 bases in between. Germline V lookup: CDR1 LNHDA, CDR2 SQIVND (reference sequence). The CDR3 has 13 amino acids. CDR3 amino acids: CASSIYLTYEQYF. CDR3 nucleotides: TGTGCCAGTAGTATCTATCTAACCTACGAGCAGTACTTC.